These T cell receptor beta chains were read from a single sample in a study of CD8+CD57+ T cells in acquired aplastic anemia. TCRdb recomputed calls from the reads with MiXCR, one row per CDR3 protein. The sample consists of hundreds of thousands of distinct CDR3 sequences, roughly 68% of them appearing once. The sample consisted of sorted CD4+, CD8+, or CD8+CD57+ T cells (not recorded which) from PBMCs. The receptors were gathered from a human donor in good health, serving as a control. The CDR3 runs from the conserved cysteine through the conserved F or W. A D gene is named only where the DNA matches it firmly. Clone size is shown for a subset of rows, as once, few, many or a class of expanded clone.

size | J | D | V | length | DNA | CDR3
- | TRBJ2-6 | - | TRBV7-2 | 17 | TGTGCCAGCAGCTTAGAGGCTGCGAACAATCAGCCCCAGGTCCTGACTTTC | CASSLEAANNQPQVLTF
- | TRBJ1-1 | TRBD1 | TRBV5-1 | 14 | TGCGCCAGCAGCTGGGGACAGGGGCCCACTGAAGCTTTCTTT | CASSWGQGPTEAFF
- | TRBJ2-3 | TRBD2 | TRBV12-3/TRBV12-4 | 17 | TGTGCCAGCAGATACCCGCGGGGAGCGGGGTACACAGATACGCAGTATTTT | CASRYPRGAGYTDTQYF
- | TRBJ2-2 | - | TRBV7-2 | 12 | TGTGCCAGCAGCGCAGAACCAGGGGAGCTGTTTTTT | CASSAEPGELFF
- | TRBJ1-2 | TRBD1 | TRBV9 | 15 | TGTGCCAGCAGCGTAAACAGGGGATGGGGCTATGGCTACACCTTC | CASSVNRGWGYGYTF
- | TRBJ1-1 | - | TRBV5-6 | 13 | TGTGCCAGCAGCTTCGGTAGCGAAGATGAAGCTTTCTTT | CASSFGSEDEAFF
- | TRBJ2-5 | TRBD1 | TRBV11-2 | 13 | TGTGCCAGCAGCGATCGGGACAGGGAGACCCAGTACTTC | CASSDRDRETQYF
- | TRBJ2-7 | - | TRBV6-5 | 11 | TGTGCCATCAGTCAGGCCTTTCGGCAGTACTTC | CAISQAFRQYF
- | TRBJ2-7 | - | TRBV10-1 | 14 | TGCGCCAGCAGTCAGGGGGGCGGGTGCTACGAACAGTACTTT | CASSQGGGCYEQYF
- | TRBJ1-1 | - | TRBV25-1 | 13 | TGTGCCAGCACCTTGACAGCTTCAAATGAAGCTTTCTTT | CASTLTASNEAFF
- | TRBJ2-5 | - | TRBV14 | 12 | TGTGCCAGCAGCCGCGCGAGGAAGACACCCCTCTTC | CASSRARKTPLF
- | TRBJ1-2 | TRBD1 | TRBV12-3/TRBV12-4 | 15 | TGTGCCAGCAGAGTAAACAGGGGGCGCAACTATGGCTACACCTTC | CASRVNRGRNYGYTF
- | TRBJ1-2 | TRBD1 | TRBV7-2 | 14 | TGTGCCAGCAGCTTGACAGGGGACGAGCCGTACTACGGGTTC | CASSLTGDEPYYGF
- | TRBJ1-5 | TRBD1 | TRBV12-3/TRBV12-4 | 14 | TGTGCCAGCAGCGGCGGACAGGGCAATCAGCCCCAGCATTTT | CASSGGQGNQPQHF
- | TRBJ2-7 | - | TRBV7-3 | 14 | TGTGCCAGCAGCGTCCCGTTGGGTGGCGATGAGAAGTACTTC | CASSVPLGGDEKYF
- | TRBJ2-1 | TRBD2 | TRBV5-1 | 17 | TGTGCCAGCAGCACTAAGACGAGCGGGGGGGTCTACAATGAGCAGTTCTTC | CASSTKTSGGVYNEQFF
- | TRBJ1-5 | - | TRBV5-1 | 14 | TGCGCCAGCAGCTTGGAAGGGTCCCCACAGCCCCAGCATTTT | CASSLEGSPQPQHF
few | TRBJ2-1 | - | TRBV11-2 | 9 | TGTGCCAGCAGCTTAGAGAAGTTCTTC | CASSLEKFF
- | TRBJ2-7 | - | TRBV12-3/TRBV12-4 | 13 | TGTGCCAGCAGTTCAGCTAGGAGAAACGAGCAGTACTTC | CASSSARRNEQYF
- | TRBJ1-4 | - | TRBV10-3 | 15 | TGTGCCATCAGTCAGAGGCGGGGAACTACTGAAAAACTGTTTTTT | CAISQRRGTTEKLFF
many | TRBJ1-5 | TRBD1 | TRBV6-5 | 16 | TGTGCCAGCAGACCCACCTCAGGGGGACGTAATCAGCCCCAGCATTTT | CASRPTSGGRNQPQHF
- | TRBJ1-1 | - | TRBV7-9 | 15 | TGTGCCAGCAGCTTATCTGGGGCAGGGAACACTGAAGCTTTCTTT | CASSLSGAGNTEAFF
- | TRBJ1-2 | - | TRBV20-1 | 16 | TGCAGTGCTAGAGATGGGTCTCGGGGAACTAACTATGGCTACACCTTC | CSARDGSRGTNYGYTF
many | TRBJ2-5 | - | TRBV5-8 | 16 | TGTGCCAGCAGCTTACTGACAGAATCCTTGAGGGAGACCCAGTACTTC | CASSLLTESLRETQYF
- | TRBJ2-5 | TRBD2 | TRBV6-9 | 16 | TGTGCCAGCAGTTCCAACTCGGGGGGGCCCCAAGAGACCCAGTACTTC | CASSSNSGGPQETQYF
- | TRBJ2-5 | - | TRBV7-3 | 15 | TGTGCCAGCAGCTTGCACGGGGAACTACAAGAGACCCAGTACTTC | CASSLHGELQETQYF
many | TRBJ1-2 | - | TRBV20-1 | 14 | TGCAGTGCTACACGATTGCTCCAAAACTATGGCTACACCTTC | CSATRLLQNYGYTF
many | TRBJ2-7 | TRBD1 | TRBV5-1 | 14 | TGCGCCAGCAGCTTGTATGCAGGGGGCTACGAGCAGTACTTC | CASSLYAGGYEQYF
- | TRBJ1-2 | TRBD1 | TRBV5-1 | 15 | TGCGCCAGCAGCTTGACAACCGGGACAGGGGTGGGCTACACCTTC | CASSLTTGTGVGYTF
- | TRBJ1-2 | - | TRBV7-2 | 14 | TGTGCCAGGATCCGGGCCTTACCCTACTATGGCTACACCTTC | CARIRALPYYGYTF
many | TRBJ1-5 | - | TRBV30 | 13 | TGTGCCTGGAGCCCCGATAGCAATCAGCCCCAGCATTTT | CAWSPDSNQPQHF
- | TRBJ2-1 | - | TRBV2 | 14 | TGTGCCAGCAGTGAAGAAGGGGCGCAGTATCAGCCCCAGTTC | CASSEEGAQYQPQF
- | TRBJ1-4 | - | TRBV2 | 15 | TGTGCCAGCAGGTCCGAGGGGGTGACGGATGAAAAGCTGTTTTTT | CASRSEGVTDEKLFF
few | TRBJ1-6 | - | TRBV3-1 | 16 | TGTGCCATCAGCAGGGAAGATGGCGGGAATAATTCACCCCTCCACTTT | CAISREDGGNNSPLHF
once | TRBJ2-7 | - | TRBV7-8 | 12 | TGTGCCAGCAGCTTGGCAGGGCCCGGGGAGCTGTTC | CASSLAGPGELF
many | TRBJ2-7 | - | TRBV5-1 | 14 | TGCGCCAGCAGCTCCGTCAGGGGTTTGTCCGAGCAGTACTTC | CASSSVRGLSEQYF
- | TRBJ2-7 | - | TRBV7-7 | 18 | TGTGCCAGCAGCTTAGTCGTAACACAACACAACGAGAAGTCCGAGCAGTACTTC | CASSLVVTQHNEKSEQYF
- | TRBJ1-2 | - | TRBV2 | 13 | TGTGCCAGAAAAGGAGGGTTTGACTATGGCTACACCTTC | CARKGGFDYGYTF
many | TRBJ2-5 | TRBD1 | TRBV15 | 18 | TGTGCCACCAGCGGTCCGGGACAGGGACGGGGCAAGAGGGAGACCCAGTACTTC | CATSGPGQGRGKRETQYF
- | TRBJ2-7 | - | TRBV6-2/TRBV6-3 | 13 | TGTGCCAGCAGTTACTCGGACCCGGGGGAGCAGTACTTC | CASSYSDPGEQYF
- | TRBJ2-7 | - | TRBV2 | 13 | TGTGCCAGCAGCTTAGGCGCAGATTACGAGCACCACTTC | CASSLGADYEHHF
- | TRBJ1-6 | - | TRBV12-3/TRBV12-4 | 14 | TGTGCCAGCAGCGGACGGTTCGGGGATTCACCCGCCCACTTT | CASSGRFGDSPAHF
- | TRBJ2-1 | - | TRBV12-3/TRBV12-4 | 13 | TGTGCCAGCAGTTTTTCACTCGACGATGAGCAGTTCTTC | CASSFSLDDEQFF
- | TRBJ2-5 | TRBD2 | TRBV7-6 | 15 | TGCGCCAGCAGCCAAGGGGGCGGGGGGGCAGGGACCCAGTACTTC | CASSQGGGGAGTQYF
- | TRBJ2-3 | - | TRBV7-2 | 13 | TGTGCCAGCAGGAAGTATGTTACAGATACGCAGTATTTT | CASRKYVTDTQYF
- | TRBJ1-2 | - | TRBV19 | 14 | TGTGCCAGTAGAGCGGGGGAGGGTCTCTATGGCTACACCTTC | CASRAGEGLYGYTF
many | TRBJ2-2 | - | TRBV5-1 | 15 | TGCGCCAGCAGCGTAACCGGGACCGCCACCGGGGAGCTGTTTTTT | CASSVTGTATGELFF
- | TRBJ2-1 | - | TRBV20-1 | 13 | TGCAGTGCTGACCCGGGGCAGGCAGTTGAGCAGTTCTTC | CSADPGQAVEQFF
- | TRBJ1-6 | - | TRBV7-6 | 13 | TGTGCCAGCAGCTTAGCTTCCGGTTCACGCATCCCCTTT | CASSLASGSRIPF